This T cell receptor beta chain was sequenced during a study of OX40 agonist ivuxolimab in advanced cancers. This CDR3 is built from 14 residues. The germline V gene has CDR1 SGHRS and CDR2 YFSETQ. Trimming pared 4 bases from V and 5 bases from J, leaving 12 bases between. The table came from immunoSEQ multiplex PCR; TCRdb's copy has only in-frame clones and leaves some out. The data hold nearly 25,000 clones, with around 80% observed a single time. Turning to this clone: The sample has other DNA sequences that encode this CDR3 too.

Autoimmune disease history or systemic immunosuppression excluded patients. The TCR was taken from an adult with an advanced solid tumor such as melanoma, head and neck, liver or kidney cancer. The chain is built from TRBV5-1 and TRBJ1-4; D may be TRBD1 (5 bases). Sequences were derived from CD4+ or CD8+ T cells sorted from blood, sampled in a trial of the OX40 agonist ivuxolimab. The CDR3 DNA reads TGCGCCAGCAGCATCGACAGTGGGAATGAAAAACTGTTTTTT. Translating it yields CASSIDSGNEKLFF.